This T cell receptor beta chain was documented in a study of cytomegalovirus exposure and HLA in healthy donors. Study as a whole: A preliminary data release comprised roughly 80 million unique TCRs obtained from HLA-typed donors. Regarding the study as a whole: Among immune exposure information, only CMV serostatus was available. Association of 15,000 to 20,000 TCR beta sequences with HLA alleles was found at 0.05 false discovery rate in a later analysis.

The V gene lost 3 bases and the J gene lost 0 bases, with 6 bases spanning the gap. The CDR3 has 14 amino acids. Looked up from germline, CDR1 is SNHLY and CDR2 is FYNNEI. The PCR made use of 60 Vbeta and 13 Jbeta primers. TCRdb's table, derived via immunoSEQ multiplex PCR, lists solely in-frame clones and lacks some. Here the sample spans approximately 120,000 clones, roughly 69% being singletons. With regard to this clone: The target antigen is unknown.

The gene calls are TRBV2 and TRBJ1-3, with unresolved D. Sequenced input: PBMCs. This clonotype originated in a woman aged 70-85 years in good health and CMV-seropositive. CDR3 protein: CASSDQSSGNTIYF. Written as DNA, the CDR3 is TGTGCCAGCAGTGACCAATCCTCTGGAAACACCATATATTTT.